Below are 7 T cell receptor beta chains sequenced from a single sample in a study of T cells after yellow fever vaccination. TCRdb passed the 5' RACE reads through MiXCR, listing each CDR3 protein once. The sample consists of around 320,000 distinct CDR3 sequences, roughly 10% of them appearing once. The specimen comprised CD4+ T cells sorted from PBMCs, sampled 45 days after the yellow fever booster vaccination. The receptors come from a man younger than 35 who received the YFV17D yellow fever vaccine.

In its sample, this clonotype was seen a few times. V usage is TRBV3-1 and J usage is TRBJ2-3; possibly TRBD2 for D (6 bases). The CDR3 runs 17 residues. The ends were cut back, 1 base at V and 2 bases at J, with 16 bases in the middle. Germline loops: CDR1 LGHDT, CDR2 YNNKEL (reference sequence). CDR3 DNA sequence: TGTGCCAGCAGCCAAGCGGCGGGGCGGGGACCCACAGATACGCAGTATTTT. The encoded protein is CASSQAAGRGPTDTQYF.

This chain's CDR3 is CASSYGLPKETQYF. DNA of the CDR3: TGTGCCAGCAGTTACGGCCTACCCAAAGAGACCCAGTACTTC. The rearrangement uses TRBV6-5 and TRBJ2-5, with unresolved D. Germline CDR1 and CDR2: MNHEY and SVGAGI. The CDR3 totals 14 residues. V was shortened by 2 bases and J by 3 bases, with 10 bases between the two germline ends.

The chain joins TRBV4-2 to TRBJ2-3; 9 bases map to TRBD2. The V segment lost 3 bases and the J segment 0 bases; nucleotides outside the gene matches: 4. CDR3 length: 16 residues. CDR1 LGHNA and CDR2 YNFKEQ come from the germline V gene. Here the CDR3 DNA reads TGTGCCAGCAGCCAGGCTAGCGGGACTAGCACAGATACGCAGTATTTT. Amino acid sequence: CASSQASGTSTDTQYF.

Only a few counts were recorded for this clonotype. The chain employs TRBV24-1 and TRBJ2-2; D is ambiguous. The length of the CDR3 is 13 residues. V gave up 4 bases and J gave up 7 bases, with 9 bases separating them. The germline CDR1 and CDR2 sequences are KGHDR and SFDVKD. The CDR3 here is CATSDPRRGELFF. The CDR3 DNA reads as TGTGCCACCAGTGACCCCCGTCGCGGGGAGCTGTTTTTT.

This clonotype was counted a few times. CDR3 loop: CATSDPSSDTQYF. The CDR3 coding sequence is TGTGCCACCAGTGATCCCTCTTCAGATACGCAGTATTTT. J is TRBJ2-3 and V is TRBV24-1; D gene uncertain. The CDR3 runs 13 residues. V lost 3 bases to trimming and J lost 4 bases, with 7 bases between them. Germline V gene lookup returns CDR1 KGHDR and CDR2 SFDVKD.

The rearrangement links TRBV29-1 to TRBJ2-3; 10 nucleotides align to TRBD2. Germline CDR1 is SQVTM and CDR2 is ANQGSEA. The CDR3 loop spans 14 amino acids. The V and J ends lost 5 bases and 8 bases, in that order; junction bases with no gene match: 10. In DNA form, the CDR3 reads TGCAGCGTTCGGGCTAGCGGGGGTGTTGGTACGCAGTATTTT. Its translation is CSVRASGGVGTQYF.

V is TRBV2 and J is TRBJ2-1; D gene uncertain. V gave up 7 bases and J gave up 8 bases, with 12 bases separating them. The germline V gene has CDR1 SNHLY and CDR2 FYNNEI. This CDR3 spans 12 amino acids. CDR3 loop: CASTSRSHEQFF. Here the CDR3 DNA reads TGTGCCAGCACCAGTCGGAGCCATGAGCAGTTCTTC.